These 18 T cell receptor beta chains originate from one sample sequenced in a study of technical replicates of blood from several donors (dated by TCRdb to the late 2010s). The library was made by the immunoSEQ multiplex PCR assay. Imported from immuneACCESS, the table was reduced by TCRdb to in-frame sequences with V and J called. These copies leave out some clones; in studies compared against another copy, an unresolved V gene accounts for under half, and the cause of the remainder is not known. For this sample there are around 15,000 clones; roughly 84% appear just once. Jointly, the top ten make up around an eighth of the sample. Sequencing used PBMCs. These receptors all come from a human donor in good health.

The gene calls are TRBV19 and TRBJ2-7; TRBD2 aligns across 12 bases. Trimming removed 7 bases from V and 3 bases from J; junction bases left unmatched: 7. The CDR3 length is 15 residues. Germline V gives CDR1 LNHDA, CDR2 SQIVND (reference sequence). DNA for the CDR3: TGTGCCAGTACTTCGACTAGCGGGAGTTTCTACGAGCAGTACTTC. It is translated as CASTSTSGSFYEQYF. Supplemented by reference TRBV19 and TRBJ2-7, the full variable domain reads DGGITQSPKYLFRKEGQNVTLSCEQNLNHDAMYWYRQDPGQGLRLIYYSQIVNDFQKGDIAEGYSVSREKKESFPLTVTSAQKNPTAFYLCASTSTSGSFYEQYFGPGTRLTVT.

The chain has TRBV27 and TRBJ1-5; D not resolved. The ends were cut back, 2 bases at V and 0 bases at J, with 5 bases in the middle. Germline values: CDR1 MNHEY, CDR2 SMNVEV (reference sequence). The CDR3 sequence is 14 residues long. The CDR3 here is CASSLRYSNQPQHF. CDR3 DNA sequence: TGTGCCAGCAGTTTACGTTATAGCAATCAGCCCCAGCATTTT.

About this clone: Other DNA sequences from this sample encode an identical CDR3 as well. The J gene is TRBJ2-1, the V gene TRBV19, with D possibly TRBD1 on 5 matching bases. Per germline, CDR1 LNHDA and CDR2 SQIVND (reference sequence). V was clipped by 3 bases and J by 3 bases, with 6 bases between them. The CDR3 has 13 residues. CDR3 residues: CASSIQGYNEQFF. The CDR3 bases are TGTGCCAGTAGTATTCAGGGCTACAATGAGCAGTTCTTC.

The rearrangement joins TRBV30 to TRBJ1-2; D remains unclear. Germline V gives CDR1 GTSNPN, CDR2 SVGIG (reference sequence). The length of the CDR3 is 13 residues. V lost 2 bases, J lost 5 bases, and 12 bases lay in between. This CDR3 reads CAWSRGDLYGYTF. CDR3 coding DNA: TGTGCCTGGAGTAGAGGAGACCTATATGGCTACACCTTC.

The V call is TRBV6-1, the J call TRBJ2-1, with unresolved D. The ends were cut back, 7 bases at V and 13 bases at J, with 14 bases in the middle. CDR1 is MNHNS, CDR2 SASEGT, per germline. CDR3 length equals 11 residues. CDR3 sequence (DNA): TGTGCCAGCACCTTTGAGGTAAAACAGTTCTTC. This sequence encodes CASTFEVKQFF.

This clone was detected only once. The CDR3 loop is CAISANRDTSSNQPQHF. The CDR3 bases are TGTGCCATCAGCGCTAACCGGGACACCAGTAGCAATCAGCCCCAGCATTTT. This chain links TRBV10-3 with TRBJ1-5; D may be TRBD1 (6 bases). Germline V gene data show CDR1 as ENHRY and CDR2 as SYGVKD. V was trimmed by 6 bases and J by 0 bases, leaving 18 bases between them. This CDR3 is 17 amino acids long.

The chain recombines TRBV11-2 with TRBJ2-7; 8 bases are a match to TRBD2. CDR1 and CDR2 from the germline V gene are SGHAT and FQNNGV. Germline trimming cut 5 bases from V and 7 bases from J; bases unmatched to any gene: 13. CDR3 length: 15 amino acids. Here the CDR3 reads CASSRSGLREEEQYF. The CDR3 DNA follows: TGTGCCAGCAGCCGTAGCGGGTTGCGGGAGGAAGAGCAGTACTTC.

V and J are TRBV28 and TRBJ2-4; 11 positions agree with TRBD2. J was trimmed by 0 bases and V by 5 bases; bases with no gene match: 3. The length of the CDR3 is 16 residues. Germline V gives CDR1 MDHEN, CDR2 SYDVKM. The CDR3 sequence: CASSPGLAGAKNIQYF. CDR3 in DNA: TGTGCCAGCAGTCCTGGACTAGCGGGAGCCAAAAACATTCAGTACTTC.

The chain joins TRBV9 to TRBJ2-1; a possible D gene is TRBD1 (5 bases). In germline, CDR1 is SGDLS, CDR2 YYNGEE. This CDR3 is built from 15 residues. V was shortened by 0 bases and J by 4 bases, with 11 bases between the two germline ends. In nucleotides, the CDR3 is TGTGCCAGCAGCGTAGGGCAGGGCCTATACAATGAGCAGTTCTTC. As protein: CASSVGQGLYNEQFF.

The gene calls are TRBV29-1 and TRBJ1-1, with a weak D call TRBD1 (5 bases). Germline V gene data show CDR1 as SQVTM and CDR2 as ANQGSEA. The length of the CDR3 is 12 residues. V was clipped by 5 bases and J by 3 bases, with 10 bases between them. DNA for the CDR3: TGCAGCGTTCGGGGGGGGGACACTGAAGCTTTCTTT. Translation gives CSVRGGDTEAFF.

V usage is TRBV5-1 and J usage is TRBJ2-3; 10 bases fit TRBD2. The V gene end was trimmed by 0 bases and the J gene end by 4 bases; junction bases not matched to a gene: 5. The length of the CDR3 is 16 residues. Germline V gene data show CDR1 as SGHRS and CDR2 as YFSETQ. The CDR3 nucleotides read TGCGCCAGCAGCTTGGTGGCTAGCGGGAGCTCAGATACGCAGTATTTT. Protein sequence: CASSLVASGSSDTQYF.

The rearrangement uses TRBV7-6 and TRBJ1-1, with D hard to call. CDR1 SGHVS and CDR2 FNYEAQ come from the germline V gene. CDR3 length: 14 amino acids. Trimming removed 1 base from V and 1 base from J, with 7 bases in between. The CDR3 bases are TGTGCCAGCAGCTTAGATAGCGCGAACACTGAAGCTTTCTTT. It codes for CASSLDSANTEAFF.

The V and J genes are TRBV9 and TRBJ2-1; 7 bases agree with TRBD2. This CDR3 is built from 17 residues. V was pared by 0 bases and J by 0 bases, with 6 bases of the junction left unmatched. Germline assignment: CDR1 SGDLS and CDR2 YYNGEE. The CDR3 here is CASSVGKGGSSYNEQFF. The CDR3 DNA is TGTGCCAGCAGCGTAGGTAAGGGCGGGAGCTCCTACAATGAGCAGTTCTTC.

V is TRBV2 and J is TRBJ2-1, with D possibly TRBD2 on 5 matching bases. The V end was cut by 7 bases, the J end by 3 bases, with 19 bases between. The CDR3 contains 16 residues. The germline gives CDR1 SNHLY, CDR2 FYNNEI. The CDR3 DNA is TGTGCCAGCATGCGATCATCGGGGAGTTTCTACAATGAGCAGTTCTTC. Protein product: CASMRSSGSFYNEQFF. Supplemented by reference TRBV2 and TRBJ2-1, the full variable domain reads EPEVTQTPSHQVTQMGQEVILRCVPISNHLYFYWYRQILGQKVEFLVSFYNNEISEKSEIFDDQFSVERPDGSNFTLKIRSTKLEDSAMYFCASMRSSGSFYNEQFFGPGTRLTVL.

The J gene is TRBJ2-2, the V gene TRBV10-2, with 8 bases matching TRBD2. This CDR3 spans 14 amino acids. Germline CDR1 WSHSY, CDR2 SAAADI. The V segment lost 6 bases and the J segment 7 bases; nucleotides outside the gene matches: 7. This CDR3 is CASSREGRIGELFF. The CDR3 nucleotides read TGCGCCAGCAGCCGGGAGGGCCGGATCGGGGAGCTGTTTTTT.

This chain uses TRBV30 with TRBJ2-5; D is uncertain. Germline values: CDR1 GTSNPN, CDR2 SVGIG (reference sequence). V lost 5 bases to trimming and J lost 4 bases, with 14 bases between them. The CDR3 is 13 amino acids. The CDR3 nucleotides are TGTGCCTGGGACTCTAGTGTCCGAGAGACCCAGTACTTC. It codes for CAWDSSVRETQYF.

CDR3 loop: CASTNPGQWPAETQYF. Here the CDR3 DNA reads TGTGCCAGCACCAACCCGGGACAGTGGCCCGCGGAGACCCAGTACTTC. The J gene is TRBJ2-5, the V gene TRBV28; TRBD1 matches at 7 bases. The germline V gene encodes CDR1 MDHEN and CDR2 SYDVKM. V trimming: 7 bases; J trimming: 5 bases; junction bases outside the gene matches: 16. The CDR3 loop spans 16 amino acids.

This chain uses TRBV19 with TRBJ2-3, with TRBD2 matching over 8 bases. Germline CDR1 LNHDA, CDR2 SQIVND (reference sequence). CDR3 size: 16 residues. The J segment lost 4 bases and the V segment lost 3 bases, leaving 9 bases of the junction unmatched. This CDR3 is CASSMVSGRSADTQYF. Here the CDR3 DNA reads TGTGCCAGTAGTATGGTCAGCGGGAGAAGCGCAGATACGCAGTATTTT.